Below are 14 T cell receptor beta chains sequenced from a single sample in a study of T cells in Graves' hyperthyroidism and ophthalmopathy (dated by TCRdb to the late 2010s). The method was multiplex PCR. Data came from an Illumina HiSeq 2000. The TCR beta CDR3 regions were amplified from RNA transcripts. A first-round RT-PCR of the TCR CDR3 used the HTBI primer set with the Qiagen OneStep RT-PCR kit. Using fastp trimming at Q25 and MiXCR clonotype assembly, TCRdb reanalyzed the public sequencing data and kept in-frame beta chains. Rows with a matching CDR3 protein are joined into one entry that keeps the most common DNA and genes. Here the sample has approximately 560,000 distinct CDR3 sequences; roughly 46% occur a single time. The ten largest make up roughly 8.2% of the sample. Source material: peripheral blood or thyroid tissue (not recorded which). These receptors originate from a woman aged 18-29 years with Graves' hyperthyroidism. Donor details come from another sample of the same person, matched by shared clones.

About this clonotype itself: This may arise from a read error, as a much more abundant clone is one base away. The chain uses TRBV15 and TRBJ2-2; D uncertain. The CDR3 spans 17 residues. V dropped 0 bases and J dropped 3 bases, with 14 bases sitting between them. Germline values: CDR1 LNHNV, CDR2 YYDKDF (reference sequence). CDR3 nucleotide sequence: TGTGCCACCAGCAGAGATAGCCCTCAGTCGGACACCGGGGAGCTGTTTTTT. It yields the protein CATSRDSPQSDTGELFF.

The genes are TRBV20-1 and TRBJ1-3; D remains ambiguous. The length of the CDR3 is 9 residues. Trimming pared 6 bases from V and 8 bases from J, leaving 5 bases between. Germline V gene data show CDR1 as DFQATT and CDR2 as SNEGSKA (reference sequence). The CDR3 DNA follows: TGCAGTGCGTGGGACACCATATATTTT. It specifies CSAWDTIYF.

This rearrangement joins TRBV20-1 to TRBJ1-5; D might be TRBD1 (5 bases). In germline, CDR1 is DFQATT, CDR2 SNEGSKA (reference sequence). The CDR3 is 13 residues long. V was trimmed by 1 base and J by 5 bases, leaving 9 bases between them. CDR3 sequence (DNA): TGCAGTGCTAGAGGGGGCCGGGATCAGCCCCAGCATTTT. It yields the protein CSARGGRDQPQHF.

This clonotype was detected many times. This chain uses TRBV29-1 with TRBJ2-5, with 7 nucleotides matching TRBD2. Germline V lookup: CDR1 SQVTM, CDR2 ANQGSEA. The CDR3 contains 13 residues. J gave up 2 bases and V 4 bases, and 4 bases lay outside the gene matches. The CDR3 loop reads CSVAWGGQETQYF. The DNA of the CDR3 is TGCAGCGTTGCGTGGGGGGGTCAAGAGACCCAGTACTTC.

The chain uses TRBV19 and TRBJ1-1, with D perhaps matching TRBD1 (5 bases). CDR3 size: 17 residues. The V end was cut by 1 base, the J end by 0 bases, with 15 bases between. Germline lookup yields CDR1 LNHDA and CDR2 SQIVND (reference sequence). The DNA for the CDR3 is TGTGCCAGTAGTATAGTAGGGCGACAGACTATGAACACTGAAGCTTTCTTT. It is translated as CASSIVGRQTMNTEAFF. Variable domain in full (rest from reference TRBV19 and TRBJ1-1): DGGITQSPKYLFRKEGQNVTLSCEQNLNHDAMYWYRQDPGQGLRLIYYSQIVNDFQKGDIAEGYSVSREKKESFPLTVTSAQKNPTAFYLCASSIVGRQTMNTEAFFGQGTRLTVV.

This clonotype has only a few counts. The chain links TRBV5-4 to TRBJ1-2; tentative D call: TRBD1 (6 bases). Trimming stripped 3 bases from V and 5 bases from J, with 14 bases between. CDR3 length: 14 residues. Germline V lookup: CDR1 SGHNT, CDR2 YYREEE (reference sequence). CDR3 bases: TGTGCCAGCAGCTCAAGAGACAGGCTTTATGGCTACACCTTC. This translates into CASSSRDRLYGYTF.

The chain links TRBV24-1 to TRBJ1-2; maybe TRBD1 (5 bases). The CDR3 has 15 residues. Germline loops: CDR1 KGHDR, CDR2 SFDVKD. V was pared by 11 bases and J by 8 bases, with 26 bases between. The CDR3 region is CASTMGSGTRRGYTF. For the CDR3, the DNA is TGTGCCAGCACCATGGGGTCAGGGACCCGTAGGGGCTACACCTTC.

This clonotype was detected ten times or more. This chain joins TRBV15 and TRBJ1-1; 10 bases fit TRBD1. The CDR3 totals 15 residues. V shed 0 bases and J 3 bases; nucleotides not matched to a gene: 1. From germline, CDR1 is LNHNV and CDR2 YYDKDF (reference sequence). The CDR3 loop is CATSREGTGDTEAFF. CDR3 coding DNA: TGTGCCACCAGCAGAGAAGGGACAGGGGACACTGAAGCTTTCTTT.

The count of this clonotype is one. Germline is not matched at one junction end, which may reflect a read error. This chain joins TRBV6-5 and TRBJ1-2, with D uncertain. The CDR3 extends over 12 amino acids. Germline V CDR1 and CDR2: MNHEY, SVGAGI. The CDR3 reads CASSPHNYGHTF. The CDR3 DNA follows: TGTGCCAGCAGTCCACATAACTATGGCCACACCTTC.

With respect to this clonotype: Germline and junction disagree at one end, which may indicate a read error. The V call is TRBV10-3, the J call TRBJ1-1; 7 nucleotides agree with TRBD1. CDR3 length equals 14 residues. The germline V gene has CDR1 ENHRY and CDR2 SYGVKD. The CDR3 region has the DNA TGTGCCAGCAGTTGGGACAGCGTTTACACTGAAGCTTTCTTT. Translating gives CASSWDSVYTEAFF.

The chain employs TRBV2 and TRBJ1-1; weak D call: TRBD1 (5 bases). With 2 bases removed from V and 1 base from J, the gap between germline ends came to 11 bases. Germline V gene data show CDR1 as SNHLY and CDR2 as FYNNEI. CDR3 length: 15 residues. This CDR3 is CASSELRVKNTEAFF. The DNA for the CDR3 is TGTGCCAGCAGTGAACTCAGGGTGAAGAACACTGAAGCTTTCTTT.

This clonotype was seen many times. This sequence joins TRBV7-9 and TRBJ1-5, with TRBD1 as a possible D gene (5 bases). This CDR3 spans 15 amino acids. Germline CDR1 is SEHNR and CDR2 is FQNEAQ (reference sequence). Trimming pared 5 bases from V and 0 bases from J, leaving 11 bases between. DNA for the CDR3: TGTGCCAGCAGCCTCGGGACGGATAGCAATCAGCCCCAGCATTTT. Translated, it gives CASSLGTDSNQPQHF.

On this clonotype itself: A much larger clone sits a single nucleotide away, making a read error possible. The CDR3 DNA follows: TGTGCCAGCAGCTTAACCGGCAGGGAAGAGACCCAGTGCTTC. Its translation: CASSLTGREETQCF. The V gene is TRBV7-8, the J gene TRBJ2-5; TRBD1 is a possible D gene (5 bases). Germline V gene lookup returns CDR1 SGHVS and CDR2 FQNEAQ. The CDR3 runs 14 residues. The variable domain in full, completed from reference TRBV7-8 and TRBJ2-5, reads GAGVSQSPRYKVAKRGQDVALRCDPISGHVSLFWYQQALGQGPEFLTYFQNEAQLDKSGLPSDRFFAERPEGSVSTLKIQRTQQEDSAVYLCASSLTGREETQCFGPGTRLLVL.

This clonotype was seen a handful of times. The DNA for the CDR3 is TGTGCCAGCAGCCCCGCAGATGAAAAACTGTTTTTT. Protein: CASSPADEKLFF. The chain joins TRBV9 to TRBJ1-4; D uncertain. CDR3 length: 12 residues. Germline lookup yields CDR1 SGDLS and CDR2 YYNGEE. With 4 bases removed from V and 6 bases from J, the gap between germline ends came to 7 bases.